This T cell receptor (beta chain) came from a study of T cell responses to AZD1222 COVID-19 vaccine. With regard to this clone: Its matching antigen is unknown.

Whole-study findings and limits: Among AZD1222 vaccinees, only six or seven were seropositive at baseline. Spike-specific TCR breadth and depth rose after two AZD1222 doses.

The V gene lost 6 bases and the J gene lost 3 bases, with 19 bases spanning the gap. The CDR3 runs 15 residues. The V gene's germline CDR1 is SGHDT and CDR2 YYEEEE. Libraries were prepared by immunoSEQ multiplex PCR; TCRdb keeps only in-frame clonotypes and omits some of them. The table includes tens of thousands of clones, around nine tenths detected once. The specimen was peripheral blood, collected on day 0 of MenACWY control vaccination. The chain couples TRBV5-6 to TRBJ2-7, with TRBD2 as a possible D gene (7 bases). The source of this sequence is an adult in good health. CDR3 sequence reads: CASTPRTAGLYEQYF. The DNA of the CDR3 is TGTGCCAGCACCCCCCGGACAGCGGGACTCTACGAGCAGTACTTC. Supplemented by reference TRBV5-6 and TRBJ2-7, the full variable domain reads DAGVTQSPTHLIKTRGQQVTLRCSPKSGHDTVSWYQQALGQGPQFIFQYYEEEERQRGNFPDRFSGHQFPNYSSELNVNALLLGDSALYLCASTPRTAGLYEQYFGPGTRLTVT.